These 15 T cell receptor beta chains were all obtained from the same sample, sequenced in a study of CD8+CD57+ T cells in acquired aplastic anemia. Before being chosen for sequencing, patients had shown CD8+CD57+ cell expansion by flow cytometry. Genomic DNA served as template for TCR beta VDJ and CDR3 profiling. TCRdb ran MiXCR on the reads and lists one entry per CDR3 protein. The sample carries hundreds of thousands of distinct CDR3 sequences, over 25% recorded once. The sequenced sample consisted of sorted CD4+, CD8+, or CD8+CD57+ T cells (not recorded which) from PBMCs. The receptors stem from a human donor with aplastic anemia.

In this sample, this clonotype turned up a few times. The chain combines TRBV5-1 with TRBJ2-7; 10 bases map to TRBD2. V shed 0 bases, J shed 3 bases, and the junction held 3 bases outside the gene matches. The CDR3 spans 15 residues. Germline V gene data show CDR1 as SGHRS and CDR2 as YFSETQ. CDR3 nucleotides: TGCGCCAGCAGCTTGGGACTAGCGGGCCGCTACGAGCAGTACTTC. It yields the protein CASSLGLAGRYEQYF. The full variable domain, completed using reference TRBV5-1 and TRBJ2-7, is KAGVTQTPRYLIKTRGQQVTLSCSPISGHRSVSWYQQTPGQGLQFLFEYFSETQRNKGNFPGRFSGRQFSNSRSEMNVSTLELGDSALYLCASSLGLAGRYEQYFGPGTRLTVT.

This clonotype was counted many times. CDR3 DNA: TGTGCCAGCCAAGTTGCCGGGGATCAGCCCCAGCATTTT. Its protein product is CASQVAGDQPQHF. This rearrangement joins TRBV2 to TRBJ1-5; no definite D call. CDR3 size: 13 residues. V was shortened by 8 bases and J by 5 bases, with 13 bases between the two germline ends. Germline V gene sequence: CDR1 SNHLY, CDR2 FYNNEI.

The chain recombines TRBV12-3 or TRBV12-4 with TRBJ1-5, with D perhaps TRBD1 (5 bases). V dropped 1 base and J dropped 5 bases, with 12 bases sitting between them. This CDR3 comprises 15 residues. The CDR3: CASSLGQGDHQPQHF. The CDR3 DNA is TGTGCCAGCAGTTTAGGGCAGGGCGATCATCAGCCCCAGCATTTT.

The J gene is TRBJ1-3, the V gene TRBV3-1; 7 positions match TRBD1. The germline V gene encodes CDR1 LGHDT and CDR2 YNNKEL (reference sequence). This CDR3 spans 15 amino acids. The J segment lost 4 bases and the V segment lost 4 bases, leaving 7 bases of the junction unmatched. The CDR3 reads CASSPWEGAGNTIYF. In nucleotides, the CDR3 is TGTGCCAGCAGCCCCTGGGAGGGGGCGGGAAACACCATATATTTT.

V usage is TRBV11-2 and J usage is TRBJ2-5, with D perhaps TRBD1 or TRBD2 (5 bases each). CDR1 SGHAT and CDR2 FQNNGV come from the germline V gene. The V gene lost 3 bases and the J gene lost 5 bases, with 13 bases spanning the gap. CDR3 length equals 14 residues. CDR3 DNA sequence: TGTGCCAGCAGCTTGAGCCGAGGGGTGGAGACCCAGTACTTC. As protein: CASSLSRGVETQYF.

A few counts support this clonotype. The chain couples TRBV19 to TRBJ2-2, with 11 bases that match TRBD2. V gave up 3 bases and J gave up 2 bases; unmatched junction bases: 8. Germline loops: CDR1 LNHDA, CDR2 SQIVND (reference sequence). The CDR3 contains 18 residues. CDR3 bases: TGTGCCAGTAGTATCGTCAGTCTAGCGGGAGGTAACACCGGGGAGCTGTTTTTT. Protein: CASSIVSLAGGNTGELFF.

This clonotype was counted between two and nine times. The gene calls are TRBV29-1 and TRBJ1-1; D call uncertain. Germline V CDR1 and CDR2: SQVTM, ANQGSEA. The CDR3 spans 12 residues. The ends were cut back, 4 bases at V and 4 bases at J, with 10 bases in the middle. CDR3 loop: CSVGMEGTEAFF. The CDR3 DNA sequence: TGCAGCGTTGGAATGGAGGGCACTGAAGCTTTCTTT.

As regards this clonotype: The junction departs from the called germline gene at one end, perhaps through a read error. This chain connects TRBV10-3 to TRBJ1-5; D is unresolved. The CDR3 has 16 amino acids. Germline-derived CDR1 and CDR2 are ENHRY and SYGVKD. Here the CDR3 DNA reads TGTGCCAGCAGTTACTACGGGGTGGTTGGCAATCAGCCCCAGCATTTT. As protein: CASSYYGVVGNQPQHF.

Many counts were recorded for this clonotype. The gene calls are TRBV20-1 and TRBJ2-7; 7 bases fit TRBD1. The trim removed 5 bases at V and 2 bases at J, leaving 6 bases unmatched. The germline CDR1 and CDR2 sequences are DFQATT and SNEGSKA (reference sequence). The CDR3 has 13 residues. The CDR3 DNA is TGCAGTGCTCTCGGGACAGCAGCCTACGAGCAGTACTTC. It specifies CSALGTAAYEQYF.

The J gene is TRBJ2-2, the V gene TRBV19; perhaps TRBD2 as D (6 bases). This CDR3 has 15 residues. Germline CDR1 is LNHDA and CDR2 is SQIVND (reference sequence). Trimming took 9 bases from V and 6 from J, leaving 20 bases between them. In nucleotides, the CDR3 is TGTGCCAGCACCCCTACCGGGACTGGGGCCGGGGAGCTGTTTTTT. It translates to CASTPTGTGAGELFF.

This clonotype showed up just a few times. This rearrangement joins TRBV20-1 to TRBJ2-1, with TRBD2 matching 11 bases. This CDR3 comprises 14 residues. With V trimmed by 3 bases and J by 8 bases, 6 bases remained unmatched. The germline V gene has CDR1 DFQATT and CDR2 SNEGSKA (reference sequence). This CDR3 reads CSARVLAGEDEQFF. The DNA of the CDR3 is TGCAGTGCTAGGGTACTAGCGGGAGAGGATGAGCAGTTCTTC.

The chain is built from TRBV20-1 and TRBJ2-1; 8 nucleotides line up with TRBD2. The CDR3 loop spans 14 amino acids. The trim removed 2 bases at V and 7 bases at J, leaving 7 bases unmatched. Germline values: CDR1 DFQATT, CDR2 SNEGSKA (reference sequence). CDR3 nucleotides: TGCAGTGCTAGAATCCCGGGGGGGCCGAATGAGCAGTTCTTC. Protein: CSARIPGGPNEQFF.

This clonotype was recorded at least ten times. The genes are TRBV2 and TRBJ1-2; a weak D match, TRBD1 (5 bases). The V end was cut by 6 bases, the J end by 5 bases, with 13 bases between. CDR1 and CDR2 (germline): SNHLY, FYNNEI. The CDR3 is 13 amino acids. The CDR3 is CASRDPGRYGYTF. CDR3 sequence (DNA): TGTGCCAGCAGAGATCCGGGGCGGTATGGCTACACCTTC.

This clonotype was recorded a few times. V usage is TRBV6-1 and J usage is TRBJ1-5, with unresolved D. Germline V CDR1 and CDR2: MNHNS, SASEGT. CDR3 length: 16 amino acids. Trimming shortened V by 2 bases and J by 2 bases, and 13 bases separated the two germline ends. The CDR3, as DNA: TGTGCCAGCAGTGAAAGCAGGAGTTTGGGCAATCAGCCCCAGCATTTT. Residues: CASSESRSLGNQPQHF.

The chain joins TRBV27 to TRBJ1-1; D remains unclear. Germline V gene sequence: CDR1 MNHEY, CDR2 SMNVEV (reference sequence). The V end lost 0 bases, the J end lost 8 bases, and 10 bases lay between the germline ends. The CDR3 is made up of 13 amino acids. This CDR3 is CASSLSRQSEAFF. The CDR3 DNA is TGTGCCAGCAGTTTATCGAGGCAGTCGGAAGCTTTCTTT.